Shown below are 21 T cell receptor beta chains from a single sample sequenced in a study of regulatory T cells in long-lasting Graves disease. TCR beta libraries were built with iRepertoire HTBI primers and Arm-PCR of CDR3 regions. TCRdb used MiXCR to reprocess the multiplex PCR reads, holding one entry per CDR3 protein. The sample includes around 400,000 distinct CDR3 sequences, 23% of them seen just once. Time point denoted: persistent/refractory GD, antithyroid drugs over 5 years with positive TRAb. The TCR library was made from RNA that had been extracted from PBMCs in TRIzol. Specimen: peripheral blood mononuclear cells (PBMCs), collected when the disease was refractory, from a patient treated with antithyroid drugs. Every receptor here comes from a female donor with Graves disease.

This clonotype was detected ten times or more. The chain couples TRBV28 to TRBJ1-1; maybe TRBD1 (6 bases). V dropped 4 bases and J dropped 0 bases, with 15 bases sitting between them. The CDR3 covers 16 residues. The germline V gene encodes CDR1 MDHEN and CDR2 SYDVKM. For the CDR3, the DNA is TGTGCCAGCAGTTCGAATACAGGGCCGGTGAACACTGAAGCTTTCTTT. This gives the protein CASSSNTGPVNTEAFF. The variable domain in full, with the rest retrieved from reference TRBV28 and TRBJ1-1, is DVKVTQSSRYLVKRTGEKVFLECVQDMDHENMFWYRQDPGLGLRLIYFSYDVKMKEKGDIPEGYSVSREKKERFSLILESASTNQTSMYLCASSSNTGPVNTEAFFGQGTRLTVV.

The V gene is TRBV7-9, the J gene TRBJ2-7; 9 bases are a match to TRBD1. Germline values: CDR1 SEHNR, CDR2 FQNEAQ (reference sequence). J gave up 4 bases and V 4 bases, and 5 bases lay outside the gene matches. This CDR3 has 14 residues. The DNA of the CDR3 is TGTGCCAGCAGCTCGCGGGACAGGGAGTACGAGCAGTACTTC. This translates into CASSSRDREYEQYF.

This clonotype was detected a few times. The chain has TRBV5-6 and TRBJ1-5; 9 nucleotides align to TRBD1. The CDR3 is 15 residues long. V was pared by 4 bases and J by 4 bases, with 6 bases of the junction left unmatched. Germline CDR1 is SGHDT and CDR2 is YYEEEE. The CDR3: CASSRGTGNNQPQHF. The CDR3 DNA sequence: TGTGCCAGCAGCCGCGGGACAGGGAATAATCAGCCCCAGCATTTT.

In this sample, this clonotype turned up once. The V call is TRBV20-1, the J call TRBJ2-1, with TRBD2 identical over 11 bases. The CDR3 is 19 residues long. V shed 5 bases, J shed 2 bases, and the junction held 17 bases outside the gene matches. From germline, CDR1 is DFQATT and CDR2 SNEGSKA (reference sequence). The CDR3 region is CSARSRVAGLAVAYNEQFF. As DNA, the CDR3 is TGCAGTGCTCGTTCCCGGGTTGCGGGACTAGCGGTTGCCTACAATGAGCAGTTCTTC.

The genes are TRBV19 and TRBJ2-7; tentatively, D is TRBD2 (5 bases). The CDR3 is made up of 15 amino acids. CDR1 and CDR2 from the germline V gene are LNHDA and SQIVND (reference sequence). V was clipped by 3 bases and J by 6 bases, with 18 bases between them. The CDR3 spells CASSMVGERPGEQYF. CDR3 DNA sequence: TGTGCCAGTAGTATGGTGGGAGAGAGACCGGGCGAGCAGTACTTC.

V and J are TRBV7-8 and TRBJ2-4, with 11 bases matching TRBD1. The CDR3 runs 14 residues. The junction had 3 bases not matched to a gene; V was cut back by 4 bases and J by 7 bases. CDR1 and CDR2 (germline): SGHVS, FQNEAQ. The CDR3 sequence is CASSWTGGGNIQYF. DNA for the CDR3: TGTGCCAGCAGCTGGACAGGGGGCGGGAACATTCAGTACTTC.

This clonotype was recorded at least ten times. The V and J genes are TRBV11-2 and TRBJ1-4; 11 bases match TRBD1. The CDR3 covers 14 residues. The ends lost 1 base at V and 10 bases at J; junction bases unmatched: 2. In germline, CDR1 is SGHAT, CDR2 FQNNGV. CDR3 coding DNA: TGTGCCAGCAGCTTAGGGACAGGGGGCCGAAAACTGTTTTTT. The encoded protein is CASSLGTGGRKLFF.

This clonotype has at least ten counts. The rearrangement links TRBV28 to TRBJ1-1; D remains unclear. This CDR3 comprises 14 residues. The V end lost 5 bases, the J end lost 0 bases, and 10 bases lay between the germline ends. Germline CDR1 is MDHEN and CDR2 is SYDVKM. The DNA for the CDR3 is TGTGCCAGCAGTGGATTTGCCATGAACACTGAAGCTTTCTTT. This translates into CASSGFAMNTEAFF.

This clonotype was counted only a few times. V and J are TRBV12-3 or TRBV12-4 and TRBJ2-6; no clear D gene. Trimming stripped 4 bases from V and 4 bases from J, with 8 bases between. This CDR3 is built from 14 residues. The CDR3 nucleotides are TGTGCCAGCAGTTCATGGAGAGGGGCCAACGTCCTGACTTTC. Translating it yields CASSSWRGANVLTF.

This clonotype was detected many times. This chain links TRBV28 with TRBJ2-7, with no clear D. There are 14 residues in the CDR3. Germline loops: CDR1 MDHEN, CDR2 SYDVKM. With 3 bases removed from V and 3 bases from J, the gap between germline ends came to 12 bases. This CDR3 is CASSFSQYSYEQYF. CDR3 sequence (DNA): TGTGCCAGCAGTTTCTCCCAATACAGCTACGAGCAGTACTTC.

This clonotype was seen a handful of times. CDR3 bases: TGTGCCAGCAGTTACTCATACAGGGGCAGAGTGACGCCCCAGCATTTT. Protein product: CASSYSYRGRVTPQHF. The gene calls are TRBV6-2 or TRBV6-3 and TRBJ1-5; 7 bases fit TRBD1. CDR1 MNHEY and CDR2 SVGEGT come from the germline V gene. CDR3 length: 16 amino acids. J lost 9 bases, V lost 0 bases, and 11 bases had no gene match.

This clonotype has a handful of counts. The chain couples TRBV12-3 or TRBV12-4 to TRBJ2-1; D is tentatively TRBD1 or TRBD2 (5 bases each). Trimming pared 3 bases from V and 3 bases from J, leaving 12 bases between. The CDR3 totals 15 residues. In DNA form, the CDR3 reads TGTGCCAGCAGTTTTCGGGACCTACGCTACAATGAGCAGTTCTTC. Its protein is CASSFRDLRYNEQFF.

This clonotype came up a few times. The chain recombines TRBV12-3 or TRBV12-4 with TRBJ2-7, with TRBD2 identical over 14 bases. This CDR3 comprises 15 residues. Germline trimming cut 6 bases from V and 6 bases from J; bases unmatched to any gene: 7. The CDR3 loop is CASSGLAGGLAEQYF. The CDR3 DNA follows: TGTGCCAGCAGCGGACTAGCGGGAGGTCTGGCCGAGCAGTACTTC.

This clonotype was counted ten times or more. V gene TRBV11-2 combines with J gene TRBJ2-5; 10 bases map to TRBD2. The CDR3 consists of 15 residues. CDR1 and CDR2 from the germline V gene are SGHAT and FQNNGV. V was pared by 3 bases and J by 4 bases, with 5 bases of the junction left unmatched. The CDR3 bases are TGTGCCAGCAGCTTCGTAGCGGGAGGTCCAGAGACCCAGTACTTC. The encoded protein is CASSFVAGGPETQYF.

This clonotype was observed a handful of times. V gene TRBV30 combines with J gene TRBJ1-1; D gene unclear. Deletions cut 4 bases from V and 4 bases from J, with 16 bases between. Germline V lookup: CDR1 GTSNPN, CDR2 SVGIG (reference sequence). The CDR3 has 14 amino acids. This chain's CDR3 is CAWIKRAASTEAFF. In DNA form, the CDR3 reads TGTGCCTGGATAAAACGGGCGGCCTCCACTGAAGCTTTCTTT.

The chain has TRBV5-5 and TRBJ2-7; TRBD1 agrees at 7 bases. Germline CDR1 and CDR2: SGHKS and YYEKEE (reference sequence). Trimming took 2 bases from V and 2 from J; bases not matched to a gene: 13. The CDR3 is made up of 17 amino acids. CDR3 sequence reads: CASSFLPGWGQTYEQYF. DNA for the CDR3: TGTGCCAGCAGCTTCCTTCCGGGGTGGGGACAGACCTACGAGCAGTACTTC.

This clonotype was counted a few times. The genes are TRBV12-3 or TRBV12-4 and TRBJ1-1; D ambiguous. This CDR3 contains 13 residues. V was pared by 3 bases and J by 5 bases, with 10 bases between. The CDR3 DNA is TGTGCCAGCAGTTTTGGCGGGATGACTGAAGCTTTCTTT. Its protein product is CASSFGGMTEAFF.

The rearrangement links TRBV29-1 to TRBJ1-2; D not resolved. Trimming stripped 7 bases from V and 4 bases from J, with 10 bases between. CDR1 is SQVTM, CDR2 ANQGSEA, per germline. The CDR3 covers 11 residues. The DNA for the CDR3 is TGCAGCGCTCTCCCCTTCTATGGCTACACCTTC. This sequence encodes CSALPFYGYTF.

Of note for this clonotype: Germline and junction disagree at one end, which may indicate a read error. The V call is TRBV19, the J call TRBJ1-1; 7 nucleotides agree with TRBD1. This CDR3 comprises 15 residues. From germline, CDR1 is LNHDA and CDR2 SQIVND (reference sequence). In nucleotides, the CDR3 is TGTGCCAGCAGCCGGGACAGCTACTTGAAGACTGAAGCTTTCTTT. This codes for CASSRDSYLKTEAFF.

At least ten counts were recorded for this clonotype. The rearrangement uses TRBV20-1 and TRBJ2-3; D is perhaps TRBD1 or TRBD2 (6 bases each). The CDR3 totals 14 residues. CDR1 and CDR2 (germline): DFQATT, SNEGSKA (reference sequence). Trimming took off 4 bases at V and 2 bases at J, with 13 bases between the two ends. The DNA of the CDR3 is TGCAGTGCTACGGGGGCAAGGGACACAGATACGCAGTATTTT. It is translated as CSATGARDTDTQYF.

This clonotype has more than one count but fewer than ten. The chain joins TRBV20-1 to TRBJ1-2; the match to TRBD1 covers 7 bases. Germline assignment: CDR1 DFQATT and CDR2 SNEGSKA (reference sequence). V was pared by 6 bases and J by 4 bases, with 14 bases of the junction left unmatched. This CDR3 is built from 15 residues. CDR3 nucleotide sequence: TGCAGTGCCCTCACCCTTGACAGGGCCACCTATGGCTACACCTTC. As protein: CSALTLDRATYGYTF.